This TCR beta chain is drawn from a study of CD8 T cells in ankylosing spondylitis. Study results and caveats: Some of these motif variants have turned up before, in reports on reactive arthritis synovial fluid and blood. Disease-associated clones were CD8+ and fairly uncommon in peripheral blood. Ankylosing spondylitis blood appeared to be characterized by a TCR beta motif of roughly eight highly homologous variants.

This clonotype appeared a few times. Its antigen is as yet unknown. The ends lost 9 bases at V and 4 bases at J; junction bases unmatched: 9. Germline lookup yields CDR1 SNHLY and CDR2 FYNNEI. This CDR3 is 14 amino acids long. The TCR beta libraries were generated through quantitative 5'-RACE incorporating molecular barcodes. TCRdb processed the 5' RACE reads anew with MiXCR; each CDR3 protein has one entry. The profile shows about 540,000 distinct CDR3 sequences, about 13% of them singletons. Sample: blood, either unsorted or a sorted T cell fraction (not recorded which). The sequence was obtained from a male donor with ankylosing spondylitis. V and J are TRBV2 and TRBJ2-5, with 9 bases aligning to TRBD1. CDR3 nucleotides: TGTGCCAGTACCGGGACAGGGTTCGGAGAGACCCAGTACTTC. Amino acid sequence: CASTGTGFGETQYF.